Listed here are 25 T cell receptor beta chains from one sample, sequenced in a study of blood T cell repertoires in COVID-19. The assay was immunoSEQ multiplex PCR, and TCRdb's table has in-frame clones only and misses some. The sample includes approximately 300,000 clones, around four fifths seen only once; the top ten take approximately 1.1%. The source material was peripheral blood. These receptors were taken from a woman between 45 and 60 years old with acute or convalescent COVID-19.

Here the CDR3 DNA reads TGTGCCAGCAGCCCCGGGACAGCAAACGAGCAGTACTTC. Protein: CASSPGTANEQYF. This chain joins TRBV25-1 and TRBJ2-7, with TRBD1 identical over 7 bases. Trimming took 6 bases from V and 5 from J; bases not matched to a gene: 7. The CDR3 extends over 13 amino acids. From germline, CDR1 is MGHDK and CDR2 SYGVNS.

V and J are TRBV5-4 and TRBJ2-7; 8 bases line up with TRBD1. CDR3 length equals 15 residues. Trimming at V came to 5 bases and at J to 3 bases, leaving 10 bases not matched to a gene. Germline CDR1 SGHNT, CDR2 YYREEE (reference sequence). The CDR3 DNA sequence: TGTGCCAGCAGTCGTCCGGGACAGGCCTTCTACGAGCAGTACTTC. Amino acid sequence: CASSRPGQAFYEQYF.

The V and J genes are TRBV7-2 and TRBJ2-7; 8 bases are shared with TRBD1. The V and J ends lost 4 bases and 6 bases, in that order; junction bases with no gene match: 5. The length of the CDR3 is 13 residues. Germline-derived CDR1 and CDR2 are SGHTA and FQGNSA. For the CDR3, the DNA is TGTGCCAGCAGCTCGGGACAGGAGGCCGAGCAGTACTTC. It translates to CASSSGQEAEQYF.

The gene calls are TRBV19 and TRBJ2-3, with D possibly being TRBD1 (6 bases). V gave up 7 bases and J gave up 2 bases, with 13 bases separating them. This CDR3 contains 14 residues. CDR1 LNHDA and CDR2 SQIVND come from the germline V gene (reference sequence). Here the CDR3 reads CASKSQGHTDTQYF. DNA for the CDR3: TGTGCCAGTAAGTCACAGGGACACACAGATACGCAGTATTTT.

The rearrangement links TRBV9 to TRBJ1-1; D is possibly TRBD1 (6 bases). Trimming took 3 bases from V and 1 from J, leaving 13 bases between them. The germline V gene encodes CDR1 SGDLS and CDR2 YYNGEE. The CDR3 contains 15 residues. CDR3 loop: CASSAQGPPNTEAFF. The CDR3 DNA is TGTGCCAGCAGCGCCCAGGGGCCGCCGAACACTGAAGCTTTCTTT.

This clone was counted between two and nine times. This chain connects TRBV2 to TRBJ2-7, with TRBD2 matching 7 bases. The CDR3 totals 16 residues. Germline V gene data show CDR1 as SNHLY and CDR2 as FYNNEI. Losses at the gene ends were 4 bases for V and 2 bases for J; bases not matched to a gene: 11. The CDR3 coding sequence is TGTGCCAGCAGTGGATCTAGCGGAAACTCCCCCTACGAGCAGTACTTC. Encoded protein: CASSGSSGNSPYEQYF.

The chain couples TRBV10-2 to TRBJ1-1; weak D call: TRBD1 (6 bases). The CDR3 length is 14 residues. From germline, CDR1 is WSHSY and CDR2 SAAADI. V lost 5 bases and J lost 0, with 10 bases in between. The CDR3 DNA reads as TGCGCCAGCAGTACGGACAGTTTGAACACTGAAGCTTTCTTT. This translates into CASSTDSLNTEAFF.

The chain carries TRBV2 and TRBJ2-1; D might be TRBD1 (6 bases). Trimming removed 7 bases from V and 5 bases from J, with 12 bases in between. CDR1 is SNHLY, CDR2 FYNNEI, per germline. This CDR3 comprises 13 residues. DNA of the CDR3: TGTGCCAGCACCTTGGACAGCGACAATGAGCAGTTCTTC. Translated, it gives CASTLDSDNEQFF.

This chain joins TRBV2 and TRBJ1-6, with 7 bases matching TRBD1. Unmatched junction bases numbered 3, after V lost 1 base and J lost 6 bases. The CDR3 spans 15 residues. Germline CDR1 is SNHLY and CDR2 is FYNNEI. This chain's CDR3 is CASSEVQGPNSPLHF. The DNA for the CDR3 is TGTGCCAGCAGTGAAGTACAGGGGCCTAATTCACCCCTCCACTTT.

The chain combines TRBV7-2 with TRBJ1-2; D remains unclear. V lost 1 base, J lost 5 bases, and 11 bases lay in between. Germline V gene lookup returns CDR1 SGHTA and CDR2 FQGNSA. The CDR3 is 14 amino acids. The CDR3 here is CASSLGAQTYGYTF. The CDR3 bases are TGTGCCAGCAGCTTAGGGGCCCAGACGTATGGCTACACCTTC. Full variable domain (rest looked up from reference TRBV7-2 and TRBJ1-2): GAGVSQSPSNKVTEKGKDVELRCDPISGHTALYWYRQSLGQGLEFLIYFQGNSAPDKSGLPSDRFSAERTGGSVSTLTIQRTQQEDSAVYLCASSLGAQTYGYTFGSGTRLTVV.

The CDR3 sequence: CASRAGGFVSTDTQYF. CDR3 sequence (DNA): TGTGCCAGCAGGGCGGGGGGCTTCGTTAGCACAGATACGCAGTATTTT. The V and J genes are TRBV11-2 and TRBJ2-3, with 8 bases identical to TRBD2. V dropped 6 bases and J dropped 0; count of bases not matched to a gene: 8. Germline values: CDR1 SGHAT, CDR2 FQNNGV. The CDR3 runs 16 residues.

The V gene is TRBV12-3 or TRBV12-4, the J gene TRBJ2-1; possible D gene TRBD1, 5 bases. V was clipped by 3 bases and J by 5 bases, with 5 bases between them. The CDR3 length is 12 residues. CDR3 amino acids: CASSLGHNEQFF. CDR3 bases: TGTGCCAGCAGTTTGGGGCACAATGAGCAGTTCTTC.

The chain employs TRBV29-1 and TRBJ1-2; 10 nucleotides agree with TRBD1. Trimming cost V 6 bases and J 5 bases; bases outside gene matches: 9. CDR1 SQVTM and CDR2 ANQGSEA come from the germline V gene. The CDR3 extends over 14 amino acids. Here the CDR3 reads CSVAGTGVDYGYTF. The CDR3 DNA reads as TGCAGCGTGGCCGGGACAGGGGTCGATTATGGCTACACCTTC.

The V call is TRBV5-1, the J call TRBJ2-1; D is perhaps TRBD1 (5 bases). Germline values: CDR1 SGHRS, CDR2 YFSETQ. Trimming cost V 0 bases and J 3 bases, with 7 bases left between them. The CDR3 totals 14 residues. This chain's CDR3 is CASSLADSYNEQFF. CDR3 coding DNA: TGCGCCAGCAGCTTGGCCGACAGCTACAATGAGCAGTTCTTC.

This clone turned up a few times. This chain uses TRBV10-3 with TRBJ1-1; D might be TRBD1 (6 bases). V was pared by 6 bases and J by 4 bases, with 15 bases between. Germline assignment: CDR1 ENHRY and CDR2 SYGVKD. The CDR3 consists of 14 residues. The CDR3 region is CAIRATGHSTEAFF. CDR3 in DNA: TGTGCCATCAGAGCCACGGGACACAGCACTGAAGCTTTCTTT.

The CDR3 coding sequence is TGTGCCAGCGGGGACAGGGCGAACGGGGAGCTGTTTTTT. Amino acids: CASGDRANGELFF. The chain combines TRBV12-3 or TRBV12-4 with TRBJ2-2; TRBD1 agrees at 9 bases. CDR3 length equals 13 residues. Trimming removed 8 bases from V and 7 bases from J; junction bases left unmatched: 5.

This clone was seen a single time. V is TRBV2 and J is TRBJ1-5; D is perhaps TRBD1 (6 bases). The germline gives CDR1 SNHLY, CDR2 FYNNEI. Deletions cut 2 bases from V and 5 bases from J, with 10 bases between. This CDR3 has 14 amino acids. CDR3 residues: CASSESNRDQPQHF. The CDR3 DNA follows: TGTGCCAGCAGTGAAAGTAACAGGGATCAGCCCCAGCATTTT.

This clone was seen at least ten times. The chain employs TRBV12-5 and TRBJ2-7; D is possibly TRBD1 (7 bases). Trimming shortened V by 5 bases and J by 4 bases, and 18 bases separated the two germline ends. The CDR3 is made up of 15 amino acids. From germline, CDR1 is LGHNT and CDR2 FRNRAP. This CDR3 reads CASGPWTRGEYEQYF. CDR3 in DNA: TGTGCTAGTGGTCCGTGGACCAGGGGGGAATACGAGCAGTACTTC.

The rearrangement uses TRBV4-1 and TRBJ2-2; D not resolved. V gave up 0 bases and J gave up 3 bases, with 14 bases separating them. CDR1 MGHRA and CDR2 YSYEKL come from the germline V gene. This CDR3 has 17 amino acids. The CDR3 DNA sequence: TGCGCCAGCAGCCAAGAATGGTTCCAGATACACACCGGGGAGCTGTTTTTT. Translated, it gives CASSQEWFQIHTGELFF.

This clone was seen many times. V and J are TRBV5-5 and TRBJ1-1, with D perhaps matching TRBD1 (5 bases). Per the germline V gene, CDR1 is SGHKS and CDR2 is YYEKEE (reference sequence). Trimming pared 6 bases from V and 4 bases from J, leaving 16 bases between. CDR3 length: 14 residues. Written as DNA, the CDR3 is TGTGCCAGCACCTTAATCGGGGGAGCCACTGAAGCTTTCTTT. The encoded protein is CASTLIGGATEAFF. The full variable domain, completed using reference TRBV5-5 and TRBJ1-1, is DAGVTQSPTHLIKTRGQQVTLRCSPISGHKSVSWYQQVLGQGPQFIFQYYEKEERGRGNFPDRFSARQFPNYSSELNVNALLLGDSALYLCASTLIGGATEAFFGQGTRLTVV.

A note on this clone: Different DNA sequences within this sample yield the same CDR3. This sequence joins TRBV9 and TRBJ1-1; TRBD1 agrees at 7 bases. The J segment lost 3 bases and the V segment lost 2 bases, leaving 4 bases of the junction unmatched. This CDR3 is built from 14 residues. Germline values: CDR1 SGDLS, CDR2 YYNGEE. CDR3 nucleotides: TGTGCCAGCAGCGTTACAGGGGTTGACACTGAAGCTTTCTTT. Translated, it gives CASSVTGVDTEAFF.

This clone was recorded once. The chain employs TRBV11-3 and TRBJ2-2; no reliable D call. The CDR3 sequence is 14 residues long. V was trimmed by 3 bases and J by 5 bases, leaving 10 bases between them. Germline loops: CDR1 SGHNT, CDR2 YENEEA. CDR3 bases: TGTGCCAGCAGCTTCAGCACGGAGACCGGGGAGCTGTTTTTT. Protein sequence: CASSFSTETGELFF.

The chain couples TRBV7-2 to TRBJ1-5; 8 bases align to TRBD1. The CDR3 is 14 residues long. CDR1 is SGHTA and CDR2 is FQGNSA in the germline V gene. The ends lost 3 bases at V and 5 bases at J; junction bases unmatched: 3. CDR3 bases: TGTGCCAGCAGCTTTTCAGGGGGCGATCAGCCCCAGCATTTT. Protein sequence: CASSFSGGDQPQHF.

This chain links TRBV6-5 with TRBJ2-7; D perhaps matches TRBD1 (5 bases). Trimming cost V 5 bases and J 0 bases, with 8 bases left between them. Per the germline V gene, CDR1 is MNHEY and CDR2 is SVGAGI. The CDR3 covers 13 residues. The CDR3 DNA is TGTGCCAGCAGTCCAGGGATCTCCTACGAGCAGTACTTC. It translates to CASSPGISYEQYF.

J is TRBJ2-5 and V is TRBV19; 12 nucleotides align to TRBD1. Trimming removed 1 base from V and 5 bases from J; junction bases left unmatched: 2. This CDR3 has 15 residues. CDR1 is LNHDA and CDR2 is SQIVND in the germline V gene (reference sequence). CDR3 nucleotides: TGTGCCAGTAGTATAGGGGGACAGGGGGCTGAGACCCAGTACTTC. Its translation: CASSIGGQGAETQYF.